The T cell receptor beta chain described here comes from a study of blood T cell repertoires in COVID-19. For the study at large: Specimens from acute and convalescent COVID-19 originated in the United States, Italy and Spain. T cells, B-cell-depleted T cells, or PBMCs supplied cDNA or gDNA.

The assay was immunoSEQ multiplex PCR, and TCRdb's table has in-frame clones only and misses some. The sample consists of around 150,000 clones, under 90% of them appearing once. Germline V gives CDR1 LNHDA, CDR2 SQIVND (reference sequence). The CDR3 is 16 amino acids. The ends were cut back, 5 bases at V and 4 bases at J, with 18 bases in the middle. This TCR derives from a woman aged 80 or over in a cohort sampled during active or convalescent COVID-19. Sequences were obtained from peripheral blood. The chain combines TRBV19 with TRBJ1-5, with D maybe TRBD1 (6 bases). Here the CDR3 reads CASSPLSGRGNQPQHF. The CDR3 DNA sequence: TGTGCCAGTAGTCCCCTATCCGGGAGGGGGAATCAGCCCCAGCATTTT.